One sample yielded the 22 T cell receptor beta chains listed below, sequenced in a study of CD8 T cells in Susac syndrome. cDNA came from approximately 0.5 to 1 ug RNA primed by random hexamers. MiXCR, run by TCRdb on the immunoSEQ multiplex PCR reads, gives a single entry per CDR3 protein. The sample holds about 110,000 distinct CDR3 sequences, about 95% seen once. The sequencing input was CD4+ T cells from PBMCs. The receptor source for this set is a human donor in good health.

This CDR3 is CASSPFDRVAPLHF. CDR3 bases: TGTGCCAGCTCACCATTTGACAGGGTAGCACCCCTCCACTTT. This chain links TRBV18 with TRBJ1-6, with 7 bases aligning to TRBD1. The junction had 6 bases not matched to a gene; V was cut back by 2 bases and J by 11 bases. The CDR3 contains 14 residues. Germline V gene data show CDR1 as KGHSH and CDR2 as LQKENI.

The gene calls are TRBV5-1 and TRBJ1-2, with no clear D. Trimming left V 3 bases short and J 4 bases short, with 10 bases between. The CDR3 runs 13 residues. Looked up from germline, CDR1 is SGHRS and CDR2 is YFSETQ. The CDR3 loop is CASSSVPTYGYTF. The CDR3 DNA follows: TGCGCCAGCAGCTCGGTGCCAACCTATGGCTACACCTTC.

V gene TRBV6-2 or TRBV6-3 combines with J gene TRBJ2-2, with no clear D. The CDR3 covers 17 residues. Germline V gives CDR1 MNHEY, CDR2 SVGEGT. Deletions cut 0 bases from V and 5 bases from J, with 16 bases between. This CDR3 is CASSYSPSRGPTGELFF. In DNA, the CDR3 is TGTGCCAGCAGTTACTCCCCATCCAGAGGACCGACCGGGGAGCTGTTTTTT.

The rearrangement joins TRBV5-6 to TRBJ1-5; D gene unclear. The CDR3 has 16 residues. Germline CDR1 is SGHDT and CDR2 is YYEEEE. V was shortened by 0 bases and J by 3 bases, with 13 bases between the two germline ends. The CDR3 here is CASSLGRDNSNQPQHF. CDR3 bases: TGTGCCAGCAGCTTGGGCCGGGATAACTCCAATCAGCCCCAGCATTTT.

This chain uses TRBV19 with TRBJ2-7; no reliable D call. The CDR3 runs to 13 residues. V lost 5 bases to trimming and J lost 0 bases, with 8 bases between them. Germline V lookup: CDR1 LNHDA, CDR2 SQIVND (reference sequence). CDR3 sequence (DNA): TGTGCCAGTAGTCCCGGGCCCTCCTACGAGCAGTACTTC. Translation gives CASSPGPSYEQYF. Full variable domain (remainder filled in from reference TRBV19 and TRBJ2-7): DGGITQSPKYLFRKEGQNVTLSCEQNLNHDAMYWYRQDPGQGLRLIYYSQIVNDFQKGDIAEGYSVSREKKESFPLTVTSAQKNPTAFYLCASSPGPSYEQYFGPGTRLTVT.

J is TRBJ1-2 and V is TRBV7-8; perhaps TRBD1 as D (6 bases). The germline V gene has CDR1 SGHVS and CDR2 FQNEAQ. Trimming removed 4 bases at V and 0 bases at J, with 15 bases between. The CDR3 spans 16 residues. CDR3 in DNA: TGTGCCAGCAGCTCCCCCGCGGGGGGGCCTAACTATGGCTACACCTTC. Translating it yields CASSSPAGGPNYGYTF.

CDR3 nucleotide sequence: TGTGCCAGCAGTTACATCATGAGGGGATTCGGGTCCTACAATGAGCAGTTCTTC. This translates into CASSYIMRGFGSYNEQFF. The chain uses TRBV12-3 or TRBV12-4 and TRBJ2-1; D assignment may be TRBD1 or TRBD2 (5 bases each). The germline V and J ends were trimmed by 4 bases and 1 base, with 20 bases remaining between them. The CDR3 is 18 residues long.

The genes are TRBV5-1 and TRBJ2-5; the D call may be TRBD1 or TRBD2 (6 bases each). The CDR3 is 14 residues long. Germline CDR1 SGHRS, CDR2 YFSETQ. V was clipped by 5 bases and J by 1 base, with 12 bases between them. The CDR3 spells CASRPTGAQETQYF. CDR3 sequence (DNA): TGCGCCAGCAGACCGACGGGGGCCCAAGAGACCCAGTACTTC. Supplemented by reference TRBV5-1 and TRBJ2-5, the full variable domain reads KAGVTQTPRYLIKTRGQQVTLSCSPISGHRSVSWYQQTPGQGLQFLFEYFSETQRNKGNFPGRFSGRQFSNSRSEMNVSTLELGDSALYLCASRPTGAQETQYFGPGTRLLVL.

The CDR3 region is CASLDRDVNTEAFF. CDR3 coding DNA: TGTGCCAGTCTCGACAGGGACGTGAACACTGAAGCTTTCTTT. J is TRBJ1-1 and V is TRBV7-9; 7 positions agree with TRBD1. Germline CDR1 is SEHNR and CDR2 is FQNEAQ (reference sequence). The CDR3 sequence is 14 residues long. Losses at the gene ends were 9 bases for V and 0 bases for J; bases not matched to a gene: 7.

V and J are TRBV12-3 or TRBV12-4 and TRBJ2-5; weak D call: TRBD1 (5 bases). Trimming removed 5 bases at V and 4 bases at J, with 14 bases between. This CDR3 spans 14 amino acids. CDR3 bases: TGTGCCAGCAGTGACAGTGGAAGGGGAGAGACCCAGTACTTC. Protein product: CASSDSGRGETQYF.

The V call is TRBV29-1, the J call TRBJ2-5; weak D call: TRBD2 (5 bases). V was trimmed by 8 bases and J by 4 bases, leaving 11 bases between them. CDR3 size: 11 residues. Germline V lookup: CDR1 SQVTM, CDR2 ANQGSEA. For the CDR3, the DNA is TGCAGCATGGAACTAGGAGAGACCCAGTACTTC. Its protein product is CSMELGETQYF.

The J gene is TRBJ2-6, the V gene TRBV15; the D is unclear. Germline values: CDR1 LNHNV, CDR2 YYDKDF (reference sequence). The CDR3 extends over 17 amino acids. Trimming cost V 0 bases and J 0 bases, with 9 bases left between them. The CDR3 bases are TGTGCCACCAGCAGAGACCGTTACCTCTCTGGGGCCAACGTCCTGACTTTC. As protein: CATSRDRYLSGANVLTF.

This clonotype was seen once. V gene TRBV12-3 or TRBV12-4 combines with J gene TRBJ2-2; TRBD1 aligns across 8 bases. The CDR3 has 15 amino acids. V lost 3 bases, J lost 5 bases, and 5 bases stayed unmatched. The CDR3 sequence: CASSLTGVGTGELFF. The CDR3, as DNA: TGTGCCAGCAGTTTGACAGGGGTAGGGACCGGGGAGCTGTTTTTT.

The V and J genes are TRBV7-2 and TRBJ2-7; TRBD2 aligns across 7 bases. In germline, CDR1 is SGHTA, CDR2 FQGNSA. Losses at the gene ends were 2 bases for V and 3 bases for J; bases not matched to a gene: 10. This CDR3 comprises 16 residues. DNA of the CDR3: TGTGCCAGCAGCTTAACCAGCGGGACCATACACTACGAGCAGTACTTC. Translated, it gives CASSLTSGTIHYEQYF.

This clonotype has just one count. V gene TRBV24-1 combines with J gene TRBJ2-7; 7 bases agree with TRBD1. CDR3 size: 15 residues. V was clipped by 4 bases and J by 3 bases; unmatched bases: 8. The germline V gene has CDR1 KGHDR and CDR2 SFDVKD. CDR3 residues: CATSDPRQGVYEQYF. As DNA, the CDR3 is TGTGCCACCAGTGACCCCCGACAGGGAGTCTACGAGCAGTACTTC.

The chain links TRBV29-1 to TRBJ2-5, with D tentatively TRBD2 (6 bases). V lost 3 bases and J 2 bases, leaving 10 bases between the germline ends. This CDR3 is built from 13 residues. Germline CDR1 and CDR2: SQVTM and ANQGSEA. CDR3 in DNA: TGCAGCGTTGAGGGACTTTTACAAGAGACCCAGTACTTC. Translated, it gives CSVEGLLQETQYF.

This chain joins TRBV20-1 and TRBJ2-5; D possibly corresponds to TRBD1 (6 bases). From germline, CDR1 is DFQATT and CDR2 SNEGSKA (reference sequence). CDR3 size: 13 residues. Trimming pared 7 bases from V and 1 base from J, leaving 13 bases between. CDR3 DNA: TGCAGTGGTTCAGGGGACGGCCAAGAGACCCAGTACTTC. It specifies CSGSGDGQETQYF.

The chain is built from TRBV7-9 and TRBJ2-7; possibly TRBD1 for D (5 bases). This CDR3 is built from 12 residues. V lost 4 bases to trimming and J lost 4 bases, with 8 bases between them. Germline V CDR1 and CDR2: SEHNR, FQNEAQ (reference sequence). Here the CDR3 DNA reads TGTGCCAGCAGCTCTAAGGGGTACGAGCAGTACTTC. Translating gives CASSSKGYEQYF.

V and J are TRBV29-1 and TRBJ2-1; D is unclear. The CDR3 contains 14 residues. Trimming stripped 4 bases from V and 5 bases from J, with 15 bases between. Per the germline V gene, CDR1 is SQVTM and CDR2 is ANQGSEA. CDR3 bases: TGCAGCGTTGGAGTACCAATAAACAACAATGAGCAGTTCTTC. Its protein product is CSVGVPINNNEQFF.

The chain combines TRBV29-1 with TRBJ2-1; 8 nucleotides match TRBD2. The CDR3 contains 16 residues. Germline CDR1 SQVTM, CDR2 ANQGSEA. Unmatched junction bases numbered 17, after V lost 7 bases and J lost 6 bases. The CDR3 DNA is TGCAGCGCCCGTCTACTCGGGACTAGTTTAAGCAATGAGCAGTTCTTC. It codes for CSARLLGTSLSNEQFF.

The V gene is TRBV29-1, the J gene TRBJ2-1, with D uncertain. CDR3 size: 10 residues. Germline V gene data show CDR1 as SQVTM and CDR2 as ANQGSEA. The V gene lost 7 bases and the J gene lost 10 bases, with 11 bases spanning the gap. CDR3 region: CSGRKGEQFF. The CDR3 region has the DNA TGCAGCGGACGCAAGGGCGAGCAGTTCTTC.

This clonotype was seen once. This rearrangement joins TRBV6-1 to TRBJ1-3, with TRBD1 identical over 9 bases. The V and J ends lost 5 bases and 0 bases, in that order; junction bases with no gene match: 8. Germline V gives CDR1 MNHNS, CDR2 SASEGT. This CDR3 is built from 17 residues. CDR3 in DNA: TGTGCCAGCAGTCTGGGCCGGGACAGGGTCTCTGGAAACACCATATATTTT. It codes for CASSLGRDRVSGNTIYF.